This T cell receptor (beta chain) is drawn from a study of T cell repertoires in cytomegalovirus infection. Study background: A matching HLA type, together with CMV infection, was signaled by public TCR beta signatures. Findings and caveats of the study: Summed public TCR beta family frequency identified CMV carriers bearing the relevant HLA.

The V and J ends lost 10 bases and 4 bases, in that order; junction bases with no gene match: 17. The CDR3 runs to 17 residues. CDR1 and CDR2 (germline): SGHNT, YYREEE (reference sequence). TCRdb re-called the reads through MiXCR, storing one row per CDR3 protein. The data show some 390,000 distinct CDR3 sequences, 15% to 20% seen once. Regarding this clonotype: Its cognate antigen is unknown.

V usage is TRBV5-4 and J usage is TRBJ2-3; 11 bases are a match to TRBD2. The sample was PBMCs. The receptor's source is a human donor in good health (CMV status not recorded). Some clones in this sample may be carry-over from other donors' samples. CDR3: CAQSETSGDLAADTQYF. The CDR3 DNA sequence: TGTGCCCAGAGCGAGACTAGCGGGGATCTAGCGGCAGATACGCAGTATTTT.